What follows are 26 T cell receptor beta chains derived from one specimen sequenced in a study of shared clonotypes between healthy human individuals. Data came from immunoSEQ multiplex PCR; TCRdb stores just in-frame clones and leaves some out. The table includes 2 million to 2.5 million clones, 95% detected once. The material sequenced was naive CD4+ T cells sorted from blood. Subset meaning: CD45RA+ positively selected. The source of these receptors is a man aged 18-30 years in good health.

The rearrangement links TRBV19 to TRBJ2-3; D unclear. Germline loops: CDR1 LNHDA, CDR2 SQIVND (reference sequence). CDR3 size: 14 residues. V lost 6 bases to trimming and J lost 1 base, with 11 bases between them. The DNA of the CDR3 is TGTGCCAGTAGCCCGGGCATTGGCACAGATACGCAGTATTTT. It encodes CASSPGIGTDTQYF.

V and J are TRBV7-2 and TRBJ2-1, with 12 bases identical to TRBD2. J was trimmed by 9 bases and V by 6 bases; bases with no gene match: 15. CDR1 and CDR2 from the germline V gene are SGHTA and FQGNSA. The CDR3 is 17 residues long. The CDR3 loop reads CASSRGQLAGGEGEQFF. CDR3 bases: TGTGCCAGCAGTCGGGGCCAACTAGCGGGAGGAGAGGGTGAGCAGTTCTTC.

V is TRBV6-5 and J is TRBJ2-7, with 7 bases identical to TRBD2. This CDR3 has 15 residues. With V trimmed by 4 bases and J by 3 bases, 9 bases remained unmatched. CDR1 is MNHEY, CDR2 SVGAGI, per germline. CDR3 in amino acids: CASSSTGGPGYEQYF. Here the CDR3 DNA reads TGTGCCAGCAGTTCAACGGGGGGTCCCGGCTACGAGCAGTACTTC.

This clone was recorded only once. The V call is TRBV28, the J call TRBJ1-1; D is possibly TRBD1 (5 bases). The CDR3 covers 14 residues. V shed 6 bases and J shed 1 base, with 12 bases lying between them. Germline loops: CDR1 MDHEN, CDR2 SYDVKM. CDR3 bases: TGTGCCAGCAGGGGGGGGGACCGGAACACTGAAGCTTTCTTT. This sequence encodes CASRGGDRNTEAFF.

This chain uses TRBV9 with TRBJ2-7, with 7 bases identical to TRBD1. J gave up 3 bases and V 4 bases, and 10 bases lay outside the gene matches. Germline V gene sequence: CDR1 SGDLS, CDR2 YYNGEE. The CDR3 covers 15 residues. The CDR3: CASSPRGQEFYEQYF. The CDR3 DNA is TGTGCCAGCAGCCCGCGAGGACAGGAATTCTACGAGCAGTACTTC.

About this clone: Distinct nucleotide sequences in the sample also encode this CDR3. This chain links TRBV10-3 with TRBJ1-4; D uncertain. CDR1 and CDR2 (germline): ENHRY, SYGVKD. This CDR3 has 13 residues. V was trimmed by 6 bases and J by 6 bases, leaving 11 bases between them. CDR3 amino acids: CAIRDSTDEKLFF. CDR3 in DNA: TGTGCCATCAGGGACTCGACGGATGAAAAACTGTTTTTT.

In nucleotides, the CDR3 is TGTGCCGGGGGAGAGCTTTGGGATACGCAGTATTTT. Protein product: CAGGELWDTQYF. The chain links TRBV28 to TRBJ2-3, with D perhaps being TRBD1 or TRBD2 (5 bases each). This CDR3 spans 12 amino acids. The V and J ends lost 11 bases and 6 bases respectively, with 15 bases between them. Looked up from germline, CDR1 is MDHEN and CDR2 is SYDVKM.

The chain uses TRBV6-4 and TRBJ1-5; D call uncertain. From germline, CDR1 is MRHNA and CDR2 SNTAGT. The CDR3 contains 14 residues. V shed 2 bases and J shed 1 base, with 6 bases lying between them. The CDR3 coding sequence is TGTGCCAGCAGTGACCAGGACAGCAATCAGCCCCAGCATTTT. As protein: CASSDQDSNQPQHF.

DNA for the CDR3: TGCGCCAGCAGTGAGTCGTACCGATTCACAGATACGCAGTATTTT. It yields the protein CASSESYRFTDTQYF. The V call is TRBV10-1, the J call TRBJ2-3; no firm D call. Germline V gene lookup returns CDR1 WNHNN and CDR2 SYGVQD (reference sequence). The CDR3 is made up of 15 amino acids. Trimming left V 0 bases short and J 2 bases short, with 9 bases between.

The genes are TRBV6-1 and TRBJ2-2; TRBD1 agrees at 12 bases. V lost 11 bases to trimming and J lost 6 bases; unmatched junction nucleotides: 4. The CDR3 totals 13 residues. Germline V gene lookup returns CDR1 MNHNS and CDR2 SASEGT. Here the CDR3 DNA reads TGTGCCGGGGGACAGGGGGCCCCCGGGGAGCTGTTTTTT. Its protein product is CAGGQGAPGELFF.

V and J are TRBV10-1 and TRBJ2-3, with a tentative D call TRBD1 (5 bases). Germline V gene data show CDR1 as WNHNN and CDR2 as SYGVQD (reference sequence). V lost 3 bases, J lost 1 base, and 8 bases lay in between. The CDR3 extends over 14 amino acids. CDR3 region: CASSDWTRTDTQYF. Here the CDR3 DNA reads TGCGCCAGCAGTGACTGGACACGCACAGATACGCAGTATTTT.

V is TRBV10-2 and J is TRBJ2-1, with 13 bases matching TRBD2. V lost 6 bases, J lost 2 bases, and 4 bases stayed unmatched. Germline CDR1 reads WSHSY; CDR2 reads SAAADI. The CDR3 sequence is 16 residues long. This CDR3 is CASREGLAGTYNEQFF. The CDR3 nucleotides are TGCGCCAGCAGGGAGGGACTAGCGGGAACCTACAATGAGCAGTTCTTC.

The rearrangement joins TRBV5-5 to TRBJ2-7; D is perhaps TRBD1 or TRBD2 (5 bases each). V shed 7 bases and J shed 6 bases, with 17 bases lying between them. The CDR3 totals 13 residues. Germline V gives CDR1 SGHKS, CDR2 YYEKEE (reference sequence). CDR3 coding DNA: TGTGCCAGCGGGGACGGGCAGGTAGGCGAGCAGTACTTC. This encodes CASGDGQVGEQYF.

The chain employs TRBV6-6 and TRBJ1-4; D possibly corresponds to TRBD1 (6 bases). Germline V lookup: CDR1 MNHNY, CDR2 SVGAGI (reference sequence). The length of the CDR3 is 13 residues. The V gene lost 6 bases and the J gene lost 7 bases, with 12 bases spanning the gap. DNA of the CDR3: TGTGCCAGCAGCGGAGGACAGCTTGAAAAACTGTTTTTT. Translating gives CASSGGQLEKLFF.

The V gene is TRBV4-3, the J gene TRBJ2-5; D is unclear. Trimming left V 3 bases short and J 6 bases short, with 8 bases between. Germline CDR1 and CDR2: LGHNA and YSLEER. The CDR3 has 12 residues. CDR3 sequence (DNA): TGCGCCAGCAGCCAGGTTCCAAAGACCCAGTACTTC. Translation: CASSQVPKTQYF.

V usage is TRBV30 and J usage is TRBJ2-1; D unclear. CDR3 length equals 14 residues. Between the trimmed V and J ends, which lost 5 bases and 9 bases, there was a span of 20 bases. Germline CDR1 is GTSNPN and CDR2 is SVGIG (reference sequence). CDR3 in amino acids: CAWGRNTPKGEQFF. CDR3 DNA: TGTGCCTGGGGCAGGAATACCCCTAAGGGTGAGCAGTTCTTC. Full variable domain (missing parts from reference TRBV30 and TRBJ2-1): SQTIHQWPATLVQPVGSPLSLECTVEGTSNPNLYWYRQAAGRGLQLLFYSVGIGQISSEVPQNLSASRPQDRQFILSSKKLLLSDSGFYLCAWGRNTPKGEQFFGPGTRLTVL.

The chain recombines TRBV6-5 with TRBJ2-7, with D hard to call. Germline assignment: CDR1 MNHEY and CDR2 SVGAGI. The length of the CDR3 is 15 residues. V was pared by 2 bases and J by 0 bases, with 11 bases between. The DNA of the CDR3 is TGTGCCAGCAGTTACGCAGCGCAAAGCTCCTACGAGCAGTACTTC. It codes for CASSYAAQSSYEQYF.

The gene calls are TRBV6-5 and TRBJ2-7; perhaps TRBD1 as D (5 bases). Trimming shortened V by 3 bases and J by 3 bases, and 12 bases separated the two germline ends. The CDR3 runs to 14 residues. CDR1 is MNHEY and CDR2 is SVGAGI in the germline V gene. This chain's CDR3 is CASSYQGNNYEQYF. The CDR3 coding sequence is TGTGCCAGCAGTTATCAGGGTAATAACTACGAGCAGTACTTC.

The chain couples TRBV5-6 to TRBJ2-3, with 7 bases that match TRBD2. CDR1 is SGHDT and CDR2 is YYEEEE in the germline V gene. The CDR3 runs 15 residues. V was clipped by 2 bases and J by 1 base; unmatched bases: 4. CDR3 in amino acids: CASSFLGGGTDTQYF. The CDR3 nucleotides read TGTGCCAGCAGCTTCTTGGGGGGGGGCACAGATACGCAGTATTTT.

The chain employs TRBV2 and TRBJ2-3; D perhaps matches TRBD2 (6 bases). V lost 6 bases and J lost 6, with 16 bases in between. The CDR3 extends over 14 amino acids. Germline V gene lookup returns CDR1 SNHLY and CDR2 FYNNEI. The CDR3 protein is CASSSGTHSDTQYF. CDR3 coding DNA: TGTGCCAGCAGCTCCGGGACTCATTCCGATACGCAGTATTTT.

This clone showed up just once. The V gene is TRBV5-1, the J gene TRBJ1-1, with no clear D. The V gene's germline CDR1 is SGHRS and CDR2 YFSETQ. The CDR3 length is 13 residues. V was trimmed by 5 bases and J by 8 bases, leaving 16 bases between them. In DNA, the CDR3 is TGCGCCAGCAGTGTTGGGCAGTCCGTCGAAGCTTTCTTT. It encodes CASSVGQSVEAFF. The whole variable domain, filled in from reference TRBV5-1 and TRBJ1-1, reads KAGVTQTPRYLIKTRGQQVTLSCSPISGHRSVSWYQQTPGQGLQFLFEYFSETQRNKGNFPGRFSGRQFSNSRSEMNVSTLELGDSALYLCASSVGQSVEAFFGQGTRLTVV.

In regard to this clone: The same CDR3 also results from other DNA sequences found in this sample. The chain employs TRBV5-1 and TRBJ2-1, with D uncertain. The CDR3 consists of 13 residues. V was pared by 5 bases and J by 0 bases, with 6 bases between. The V gene's germline CDR1 is SGHRS and CDR2 YFSETQ. The CDR3 coding sequence is TGCGCCAGCAGTTCTAGCTCCTACAATGAGCAGTTCTTC. This sequence encodes CASSSSSYNEQFF.

This clone was recorded only once. The chain is built from TRBV7-9 and TRBJ2-4; 7 bases are a match to TRBD2. After removal of 4 bases from V and 1 base from J, the junction contained 10 bases not matched to a gene. Germline V gene data show CDR1 as SEHNR and CDR2 as FQNEAQ (reference sequence). This CDR3 is built from 17 residues. The CDR3: CASSSFPSGDAKNIQYF. The DNA of the CDR3 is TGTGCCAGCAGCTCCTTTCCTAGCGGAGACGCCAAAAACATTCAGTACTTC.

This rearrangement joins TRBV2 to TRBJ1-1; perhaps TRBD1 as D (5 bases). From germline, CDR1 is SNHLY and CDR2 FYNNEI. Trimming left V 3 bases short and J 4 bases short, with 12 bases between. The CDR3 loop spans 14 amino acids. The CDR3 DNA reads TGTGCCAGCAGTGAGGTCACACAGGCCACTGAAGCTTTCTTT. Encoded protein: CASSEVTQATEAFF.

The rearrangement uses TRBV28 and TRBJ1-1; D gene uncertain. V shed 2 bases and J shed 0 bases, with 7 bases lying between them. The germline V gene encodes CDR1 MDHEN and CDR2 SYDVKM. CDR3 length equals 14 residues. CDR3 nucleotides: TGTGCCAGCAGTTTACGGTCGGTGAACACTGAAGCTTTCTTT. This sequence encodes CASSLRSVNTEAFF. Looking up the rest from reference TRBV28 and TRBJ1-1 gives the full variable domain: DVKVTQSSRYLVKRTGEKVFLECVQDMDHENMFWYRQDPGLGLRLIYFSYDVKMKEKGDIPEGYSVSREKKERFSLILESASTNQTSMYLCASSLRSVNTEAFFGQGTRLTVV.

V usage is TRBV7-9 and J usage is TRBJ2-3; 9 bases align to TRBD1. V lost 2 bases, J lost 6 bases, and 6 bases stayed unmatched. Germline V CDR1 and CDR2: SEHNR, FQNEAQ (reference sequence). CDR3 length: 15 amino acids. The CDR3 protein is CASSLSTGGIDTQYF. The CDR3, as DNA: TGTGCCAGCAGCTTATCTACAGGGGGCATTGATACGCAGTATTTT.